These T cell receptor beta chains were read from a single sample in a study of graft-versus-host responses after intestinal transplantation. Profiled with immunoSEQ multiplex PCR; TCRdb holds only in-frame clones, not every one. The sample holds tens of thousands of clones, 91% seen once. Sequencing was performed on PBMCs, taken approximately 300 days after intestinal transplant. The receptors here all came from a human patient who received an intestinal transplant, so some T cells may come from the graft donor. CDR3s include the opening cysteine and the closing phenylalanine or tryptophan. D genes are given only for firm matches. Some rows have no size entry. The others give once, few or many, or a class for an expanded clone.

d_call clone_size j_call v_call cdr3_aa cdr3_nt
TRBD1 NA TRBJ2-3 TRBV7-3 CASSPGQGTDTQYF TGTGCCAGCAGCCCGGGACAGGGCACAGATACGCAGTATTTT
NA NA TRBJ1-1 TRBV28 CASSPYPNEAFF TGTGCCAGCAGTCCATATCCGAATGAAGCTTTCTTT
TRBD1 NA TRBJ2-3 TRBV10-2 CASRGQGEAGDTQYF TGCGCCAGCAGGGGACAGGGGGAAGCGGGAGATACGCAGTATTTT
TRBD1 NA TRBJ1-5 TRBV10-3 CAISGTGDQPQHF TGTGCCATCAGCGGGACAGGGGATCAGCCCCAGCATTTT
TRBD2 once TRBJ2-7 TRBV7-6 CASSQGLAGYEQYF TGTGCCAGCAGCCAGGGACTAGCGGGATACGAGCAGTACTTC
TRBD1 NA TRBJ1-1 TRBV7-9 CASSLRDSAEAFF TGTGCCAGCAGCCTACGGGACAGTGCTGAAGCTTTCTTT
NA NA TRBJ1-6 TRBV2 CASRSHGLDNSPLHF TGTGCCAGCAGATCGCACGGCCTTGACAATTCACCCCTCCACTTT
NA NA TRBJ1-1 TRBV7-9 CASSFRQLTEAFF TGTGCCAGCAGCTTCCGTCAGCTCACTGAAGCTTTCTTT
NA NA TRBJ2-3 TRBV19 CASIGGLTDTQYF TGTGCCAGTATCGGCGGGTTAACAGATACGCAGTATTTT
NA NA TRBJ2-7 TRBV7-6 CASSPSTVLQTYEQYF TGTGCCAGCAGCCCCTCGACAGTCCTTCAGACCTACGAGCAGTACTTC
NA NA TRBJ1-2 TRBV5-6 CASSPSDDPYGYTF TGTGCCAGCAGCCCCAGTGATGATCCCTATGGCTACACCTTC
NA NA TRBJ2-7 TRBV5-1 CASSLGRGLGYEQYF TGCGCCAGCAGCTTGGGGAGGGGGCTGGGATACGAGCAGTACTTC
NA once TRBJ2-1 TRBV10-3 CAISFEHRLFYNEQFF TGTGCCATCAGCTTTGAACATCGTCTGTTCTACAATGAGCAGTTCTTC
TRBD1 NA TRBJ1-6 TRBV6-5 CASTGTGGSPLHF TGTGCCAGCACAGGGACAGGGGGTTCACCCCTCCACTTT
TRBD1 NA TRBJ1-5 TRBV28 CASSSPGQNNQPQHF TGTGCCAGCAGTTCACCGGGACAGAACAATCAGCCCCAGCATTTT
NA few TRBJ1-2 TRBV5-6 CASSLLTGAGYGYTF TGTGCCAGCAGCTTGTTAACAGGCGCTGGCTATGGCTACACCTTC
NA NA TRBJ2-7 TRBV2 CASVSLFGQRASYEQYF TGTGCCAGCGTTTCTCTGTTCGGTCAAAGAGCTTCCTACGAGCAGTACTTC
NA NA TRBJ2-2 TRBV4-2 CASSPLFGGGPGELFF TGTGCCAGCAGCCCGCTTTTTGGGGGGGGCCCCGGGGAGCTGTTTTTT
NA NA TRBJ1-1 TRBV5-1 CASSLAPRASTEAFF TGCGCCAGCAGCTTGGCGCCCCGGGCCTCCACTGAAGCTTTCTTT
TRBD1 NA TRBJ2-5 TRBV18 CASSLDRGGETQYF TGTGCCAGCTCTCTGGACAGGGGCGGAGAGACCCAGTACTTC
NA NA TRBJ2-2 TRBV6-5 CASSYRRFGSTGELFF TGTGCCAGCAGTTACCGGCGATTTGGGTCCACCGGGGAGCTGTTTTTT
NA NA TRBJ2-1 TRBV5-1 CASSSAGAGSYNEQFF TGCGCCAGCAGCTCAGCCGGCGCCGGGTCCTACAATGAGCAGTTCTTC
NA many TRBJ1-1 TRBV6-5 CASSYGNMNTEAFF TGTGCCAGCAGTTACGGCAACATGAACACTGAAGCTTTCTTT
NA NA TRBJ2-1 TRBV4-1 CASSQGAAVDEYNEQFF TGCGCCAGCAGCCAAGGTGCCGCAGTGGACGAGTACAATGAGCAGTTCTTC
NA NA TRBJ2-5 TRBV7-9 CASSLLGGADETQYF TGTGCCAGCAGCCTACTAGGGGGGGCCGACGAGACCCAGTACTTC
TRBD1 once TRBJ2-2 TRBV28 CASVRQGDSTGELFF TGTGCCAGTGTGCGTCAGGGGGATTCCACCGGGGAGCTGTTTTTT
TRBD2 once TRBJ2-1 TRBV9 CASSRTSRTHEQFF TGTGCCAGCAGCCGGACTAGTCGGACTCATGAGCAGTTCTTC
NA NA TRBJ2-7 TRBV27 CASSLSWPVLYEQYF TGTGCCAGCAGTTTATCGTGGCCGGTTCTTTACGAGCAGTACTTC
TRBD1 NA TRBJ2-7 TRBV6-5 CASSPGQGSYEQYF TGTGCCAGCAGTCCGGGACAGGGGTCCTACGAGCAGTACTTC
TRBD2 NA TRBJ2-7 TRBV6-5 CASSLRETYEQYF TGTGCCAGCAGTCTGCGGGAGACCTACGAGCAGTACTTC
NA few TRBJ2-5 TRBV7-2 CASSLARLETQYF TGTGCCAGCAGCTTAGCTAGGCTCGAGACCCAGTACTTC